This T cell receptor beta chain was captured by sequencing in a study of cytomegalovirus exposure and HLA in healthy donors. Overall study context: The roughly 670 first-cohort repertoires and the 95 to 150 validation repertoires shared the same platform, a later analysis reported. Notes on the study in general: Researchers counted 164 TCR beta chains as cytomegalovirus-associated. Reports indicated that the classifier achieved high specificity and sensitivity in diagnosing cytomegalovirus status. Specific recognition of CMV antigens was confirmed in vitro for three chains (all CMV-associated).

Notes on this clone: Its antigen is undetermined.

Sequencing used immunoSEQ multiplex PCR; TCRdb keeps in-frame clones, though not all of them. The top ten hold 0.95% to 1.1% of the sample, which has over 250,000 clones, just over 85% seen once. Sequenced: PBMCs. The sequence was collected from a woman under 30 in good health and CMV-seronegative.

The CDR3 region is CASSQDGQGIVTDTQYF. The CDR3 coding sequence is TGCGCCAGCAGCCAAGACGGACAGGGGATAGTCACAGATACGCAGTATTTT. The chain carries TRBV4-1 and TRBJ2-3; TRBD1 aligns across 9 bases. Unmatched junction bases numbered 6, after V lost 0 bases and J lost 2 bases. Germline-derived CDR1 and CDR2 are MGHRA and YSYEKL. The CDR3 length is 17 residues.